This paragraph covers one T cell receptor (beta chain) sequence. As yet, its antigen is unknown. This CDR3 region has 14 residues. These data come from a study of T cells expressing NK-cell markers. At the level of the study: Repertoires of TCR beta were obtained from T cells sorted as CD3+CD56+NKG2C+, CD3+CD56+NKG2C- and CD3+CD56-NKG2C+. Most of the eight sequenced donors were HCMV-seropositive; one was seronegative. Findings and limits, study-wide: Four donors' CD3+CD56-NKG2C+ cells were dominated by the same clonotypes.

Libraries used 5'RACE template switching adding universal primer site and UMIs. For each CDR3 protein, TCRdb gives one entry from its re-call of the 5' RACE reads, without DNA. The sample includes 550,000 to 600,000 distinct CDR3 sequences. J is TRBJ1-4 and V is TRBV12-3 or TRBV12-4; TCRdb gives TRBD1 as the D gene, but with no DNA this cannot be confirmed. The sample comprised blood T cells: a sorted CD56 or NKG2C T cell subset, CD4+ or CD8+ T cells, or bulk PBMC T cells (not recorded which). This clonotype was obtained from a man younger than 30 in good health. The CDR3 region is CASRPGGGNEKLFF.